The 22 T cell receptor beta chains given below trace back to one sample, sequenced in a study of blood T cell repertoires in COVID-19. The method was immunoSEQ multiplex PCR; TCRdb's version includes in-frame clones alone and lacks a portion of them. The sample contains roughly 74,000 clones, more than 85% of which appear only once. Sequences were obtained from PBMCs or T cells enriched from blood (not recorded which). These receptors were taken from a woman in her 50s with acute COVID-19.

V is TRBV30 and J is TRBJ1-1; 7 bases match TRBD1. Trimming at V came to 3 bases and at J to 5 bases, leaving 9 bases not matched to a gene. The CDR3 is 14 amino acids. CDR1 is GTSNPN, CDR2 SVGIG, per germline (reference sequence). CDR3 loop: CAWRPTGHKTEAFF. The CDR3 DNA reads as TGTGCCTGGAGGCCGACAGGGCATAAGACTGAAGCTTTCTTT.

The V call is TRBV7-6, the J call TRBJ2-7; TRBD1 aligns across 9 bases. There are 14 residues in the CDR3. The V segment lost 2 bases and the J segment 6 bases; nucleotides outside the gene matches: 5. The germline gives CDR1 SGHVS, CDR2 FNYEAQ. The CDR3 bases are TGTGCCAGCAGCTTAAGGGGACAGGGACGCGAGCAGTACTTC. It is translated as CASSLRGQGREQYF.

The chain combines TRBV6-1 with TRBJ1-2; 10 bases match TRBD1. Germline lookup yields CDR1 MNHNS and CDR2 SASEGT. The CDR3 runs 18 residues. V trimming: 1 base; J trimming: 5 bases; junction bases outside the gene matches: 13. The CDR3, as DNA: TGTGCCAGCAGTGAAGAGCGGACAGGGGGTTCCTTGGGGTATGGCTACACCTTC. Amino acid sequence: CASSEERTGGSLGYGYTF.

The V gene is TRBV30, the J gene TRBJ2-7; D is undetermined. The CDR3 covers 11 residues. CDR1 is GTSNPN and CDR2 is SVGIG in the germline V gene (reference sequence). V was cut by 2 bases and J by 4 bases, with 6 bases left in between. This CDR3 is CAWSRQYEQYF. Written as DNA, the CDR3 is TGTGCCTGGAGTCGTCAGTACGAGCAGTACTTC.

The chain has TRBV19 and TRBJ1-2; D might be TRBD1 (5 bases). The CDR3 length is 14 residues. Germline V gene lookup returns CDR1 LNHDA and CDR2 SQIVND (reference sequence). V lost 4 bases and J 5 bases, leaving 14 bases between the germline ends. The CDR3 DNA is TGTGCCAGTAGTACCGGGGGAGGAGGTTATGGCTACACCTTC. This gives the protein CASSTGGGGYGYTF.

This chain connects TRBV6-2 or TRBV6-3 to TRBJ1-2, with TRBD1 matching over 7 bases. V was pared by 6 bases and J by 8 bases, with 15 bases of the junction left unmatched. This CDR3 spans 15 amino acids. CDR1 MNHEY and CDR2 SVGEGT come from the germline V gene. CDR3 amino acids: CASSDSAQGGGGYTF. The CDR3 DNA follows: TGTGCCAGCAGCGACTCAGCCCAAGGGGGCGGCGGCTACACCTTC.

In its sample, this clone was seen a few times. The chain is built from TRBV6-5 and TRBJ1-2; tentative D call: TRBD1 (6 bases). The CDR3 length is 13 residues. Trimming cost V 6 bases and J 6 bases, with 14 bases left between them. CDR1 and CDR2 (germline): MNHEY, SVGAGI. CDR3 coding DNA: TGTGCCAGCAGCAACCCAGGGGCTAATGGCTACACCTTC. Amino acid sequence: CASSNPGANGYTF.

The chain uses TRBV28 and TRBJ2-7, with D possibly being TRBD1 (6 bases). The germline V gene has CDR1 MDHEN and CDR2 SYDVKM. The CDR3 runs to 13 residues. Trimming took off 3 bases at V and 2 bases at J, with 8 bases between the two ends. As DNA, the CDR3 is TGTGCCAGCAGTTTGGACAGAGCCTACGAGCAGTACTTC. It translates to CASSLDRAYEQYF.

Worth noting for this clone: Other DNA sequences of this sample code for an identical CDR3. This chain connects TRBV14 to TRBJ2-7, with D hard to call. V shed 4 bases and J shed 3 bases, with 4 bases lying between them. There are 11 residues in the CDR3. Germline lookup yields CDR1 SGHDN and CDR2 FVKESK. CDR3 DNA: TGTGCCAGCAGCCTCAACTACGAGCAGTACTTC. Protein: CASSLNYEQYF.

The V call is TRBV4-2, the J call TRBJ2-1, with TRBD2 identical over 12 bases. Germline CDR1 is LGHNA and CDR2 is YNFKEQ. The length of the CDR3 is 15 residues. The J segment lost 4 bases and the V segment lost 3 bases, leaving 1 base of the junction unmatched. CDR3 in DNA: TGTGCCAGCAGCCAGACTAGCGGGGGATACAATGAGCAGTTCTTC. Protein product: CASSQTSGGYNEQFF.

V is TRBV18 and J is TRBJ2-5; D remains ambiguous. The CDR3 is 12 amino acids. V lost 0 bases, J lost 5 bases, and 4 bases lay in between. Looked up from germline, CDR1 is KGHSH and CDR2 is LQKENI. The CDR3 sequence: CASSPPEETQYF. The CDR3 coding sequence is TGTGCCAGCTCACCACCGGAGGAGACCCAGTACTTC.

This CDR3 is CASSLGGTSGLSYEQYF. In DNA, the CDR3 is TGCGCCAGCAGCTTGGGAGGGACTAGCGGGCTCTCCTACGAGCAGTACTTC. This chain links TRBV5-1 with TRBJ2-7, with 12 bases identical to TRBD2. Germline CDR1 reads SGHRS; CDR2 reads YFSETQ. The CDR3 is 17 amino acids. The V and J ends lost 0 bases and 0 bases, in that order; junction bases with no gene match: 4.

The chain recombines TRBV19 with TRBJ1-5; TRBD1 agrees at 7 bases. The trim removed 7 bases at V and 2 bases at J, leaving 11 bases unmatched. The CDR3 covers 16 residues. Germline V lookup: CDR1 LNHDA, CDR2 SQIVND (reference sequence). CDR3 in DNA: TGTGCCAGTAACGAAGAAACAGGGGTAGGCAATCAGCCCCAGCATTTT. Encoded protein: CASNEETGVGNQPQHF. The full variable domain, with the rest looked up from reference TRBV19 and TRBJ1-5, is DGGITQSPKYLFRKEGQNVTLSCEQNLNHDAMYWYRQDPGQGLRLIYYSQIVNDFQKGDIAEGYSVSREKKESFPLTVTSAQKNPTAFYLCASNEETGVGNQPQHFGDGTRLSIL.

This CDR3 reads CASSMNTETGTQYF. The CDR3 DNA reads TGCGCCAGCAGCATGAACACAGAAACAGGGACCCAGTACTTC. J is TRBJ2-5 and V is TRBV5-1, with D maybe TRBD1 (5 bases). CDR1 and CDR2 from the germline V gene are SGHRS and YFSETQ. V gave up 4 bases and J gave up 7 bases, with 17 bases separating them. The CDR3 length is 14 residues.

The genes are TRBV30 and TRBJ1-5; a weak D match, TRBD1 (5 bases). Trimming removed 3 bases from V and 9 bases from J, with 12 bases in between. CDR1 and CDR2 (germline): GTSNPN, SVGIG (reference sequence). This CDR3 is built from 12 residues. For the CDR3, the DNA is TGTGCCTGGAGAACAGGCCTGTGGCCCCAGCATTTT. Encoded protein: CAWRTGLWPQHF.

V and J are TRBV24-1 and TRBJ1-1; possible D gene TRBD1, 6 bases. In germline, CDR1 is KGHDR, CDR2 SFDVKD. CDR3 length equals 14 residues. Trimming shortened V by 4 bases and J by 2 bases, and 10 bases separated the two germline ends. CDR3 sequence reads: CATSEPGTNTEAFF. The CDR3 nucleotides read TGTGCCACCAGTGAGCCAGGGACAAACACTGAAGCTTTCTTT.

The CDR3 reads CSVERDRNNEQFF. The CDR3 DNA follows: TGCAGCGTTGAAAGGGACAGAAACAATGAGCAGTTCTTC. V usage is TRBV29-1 and J usage is TRBJ2-1; 7 positions match TRBD1. CDR3 length: 13 amino acids. The J segment lost 5 bases and the V segment lost 2 bases, leaving 3 bases of the junction unmatched. CDR1 and CDR2 (germline): SQVTM, ANQGSEA.

Only a few counts were recorded for this clone. The chain carries TRBV4-3 and TRBJ2-7; possible D gene TRBD2, 6 bases. CDR1 LGHNA and CDR2 YSLEER come from the germline V gene. The V end lost 0 bases, the J end lost 7 bases, and 13 bases lay between the germline ends. The CDR3 runs 14 residues. CDR3 nucleotides: TGCGCCAGCAGCCAAGATCTGTCCGGGGGAGAGCAGTACTTC. It is translated as CASSQDLSGGEQYF.

The chain is built from TRBV7-9 and TRBJ2-1; TRBD1 matches at 8 bases. CDR1 is SEHNR and CDR2 is FQNEAQ in the germline V gene (reference sequence). The CDR3 is 14 amino acids. The chain's CDR3 is CATREGQGNNEQFF. DNA of the CDR3: TGTGCAACACGAGAAGGACAGGGAAACAATGAGCAGTTCTTC.

This sequence joins TRBV6-4 and TRBJ1-6; 7 bases align to TRBD1. The length of the CDR3 is 14 residues. The V gene's germline CDR1 is MRHNA and CDR2 SNTAGT. The V gene end was trimmed by 5 bases and the J gene end by 8 bases; junction bases not matched to a gene: 6. The CDR3 DNA reads as TGTGCCAGCAGTCCGACAGGGAAGGATTCACCCCTCCACTTT. This gives the protein CASSPTGKDSPLHF.

This chain connects TRBV18 to TRBJ2-1; D is ambiguous. CDR3 length equals 13 residues. V lost 4 bases and J lost 4, with 8 bases in between. Per germline, CDR1 KGHSH and CDR2 LQKENI. The CDR3 region has the DNA TGTGCCAGCTCACAATCGGAGTACAATGAGCAGTTCTTC. It translates to CASSQSEYNEQFF.

V and J are TRBV6-5 and TRBJ2-6; TRBD1 matches 7 bases. With 2 bases clipped from V and 4 bases from J, the junction kept 5 bases outside the gene matches. Per the germline V gene, CDR1 is MNHEY and CDR2 is SVGAGI. The CDR3 is made up of 16 amino acids. The CDR3: CASSYRPGQGANVLTF. The CDR3 coding sequence is TGTGCCAGCAGTTACCGACCGGGACAGGGGGCCAACGTCCTGACTTTC.